This T cell receptor (beta chain) was captured by sequencing in a study of chemoradiotherapy in HPV16-positive cancers. This clone turned up a few times. What it recognizes is unknown. Study outcomes and limitations: Candidate HPV-specific clones and E7-related TCR motifs grew in tumor during treatment. Only a couple of HPV16-positive patients supplied the functional HPV-specificity definition.

TCRdb keeps only in-frame clones here, not all; method: immunoSEQ multiplex PCR. The repertoire holds some 13,000 clones, around 81% seen once, with approximately 1% in the top ten. This sample was obtained from a patient who underwent chemoradiotherapy. The TCR originated in a human donor with HPV-associated anogenital cancer.

DNA for the CDR3: TGTGCCAGCAGCCCCCAGACACGGGCCTACGAGCAGTACTTC. Its translation is CASSPQTRAYEQYF. The V call is TRBV7-9, the J call TRBJ2-7; D call uncertain. Germline CDR1 is SEHNR and CDR2 is FQNEAQ (reference sequence). V lost 5 bases and J lost 2, with 13 bases in between. This CDR3 has 14 amino acids.